Listed here are 31 T cell receptor beta chains from one sample, sequenced in a study of blood T cell repertoires in COVID-19. Generated by immunoSEQ multiplex PCR, the TCRdb table keeps only in-frame clones and is missing some. The data contain under 250,000 clones, 65% to 85% of them seen just once; the ten biggest clones take up more than 3%. Sequencing was carried out using PBMCs or T cells enriched from blood (not recorded which). The receptor set was obtained from a woman in her sixties or seventies who had recovered from COVID-19.

This chain links TRBV29-1 with TRBJ1-6, with D perhaps matching TRBD1 (5 bases). Trimming shortened V by 5 bases and J by 10 bases, and 18 bases separated the two germline ends. CDR3 length equals 14 residues. Germline CDR1 and CDR2: SQVTM and ANQGSEA. CDR3 sequence: CSVRDAGSASPLHF. Here the CDR3 DNA reads TGCAGCGTTCGCGATGCAGGGTCCGCGTCACCCCTCCACTTT.

This clone occurred once. This rearrangement joins TRBV11-2 to TRBJ2-3, with D perhaps TRBD1 (5 bases). V lost 5 bases and J 0 bases, leaving 9 bases between the germline ends. The germline CDR1 and CDR2 sequences are SGHAT and FQNNGV. The CDR3 sequence is 14 residues long. CDR3 DNA sequence: TGTGCCAGCAGCCCGACAGTTAGCACAGATACGCAGTATTTT. Translation gives CASSPTVSTDTQYF.

This chain uses TRBV11-1 with TRBJ2-3; a possible D gene is TRBD2 (6 bases). CDR3 length: 13 residues. The V end was cut by 7 bases, the J end by 4 bases, with 12 bases between. Germline V gene lookup returns CDR1 SGHAT and CDR2 FQDESV (reference sequence). CDR3: CASTPSAPDTQYF. Written as DNA, the CDR3 is TGTGCCAGCACACCTAGCGCCCCAGATACGCAGTATTTT.

This rearrangement joins TRBV6-5 to TRBJ2-7; D is undetermined. Germline values: CDR1 MNHEY, CDR2 SVGAGI. CDR3 size: 14 residues. Trimming stripped 0 bases from V and 0 bases from J, with 6 bases between. CDR3 amino acids: CASSYSTRSYEQYF. DNA of the CDR3: TGTGCCAGCAGTTACTCCACACGCTCCTACGAGCAGTACTTC.

The chain couples TRBV19 to TRBJ1-5; D gene unclear. Germline V CDR1 and CDR2: LNHDA, SQIVND (reference sequence). Trimming pared 5 bases from V and 8 bases from J, leaving 7 bases between. This CDR3 region has 11 residues. The CDR3 DNA reads as TGTGCCAGTAGTTCGGGTGAGCCCCAGCATTTT. Translation: CASSSGEPQHF.

This chain connects TRBV18 to TRBJ1-4; D unresolved. The germline V and J ends were trimmed by 5 bases and 7 bases, with 17 bases remaining between them. CDR1 is KGHSH, CDR2 LQKENI, per germline. The CDR3 is made up of 15 amino acids. The CDR3 reads CASSDGLPSGEKLFF. CDR3 DNA: TGTGCCAGCTCAGACGGACTGCCGTCGGGTGAAAAACTGTTTTTT.

The rearrangement links TRBV13 to TRBJ2-1; 8 bases fit TRBD2. Trimming cost V 4 bases and J 9 bases; bases outside gene matches: 14. Germline CDR1 and CDR2: PRHDT and FYEKMQ (reference sequence). The CDR3 extends over 16 amino acids. The CDR3 protein is CASSSFPGSAGGEQFF. CDR3 nucleotide sequence: TGTGCCAGCAGCTCATTTCCCGGCTCGGCGGGGGGTGAGCAGTTCTTC.

This chain links TRBV6-5 with TRBJ1-6; D is uncertain. Germline loops: CDR1 MNHEY, CDR2 SVGAGI. Between the trimmed V and J ends, which lost 4 bases and 7 bases, there was a span of 11 bases. The CDR3 length is 14 residues. CDR3 amino acids: CASSLRARNSPLHF. The CDR3 coding sequence is TGTGCCAGCAGTTTGAGGGCCCGAAATTCACCCCTCCACTTT.

This rearrangement joins TRBV2 to TRBJ1-1; TRBD1 is a possible D gene (6 bases). This CDR3 is 12 amino acids long. Trimming stripped 8 bases from V and 7 bases from J, with 14 bases between. CDR1 is SNHLY and CDR2 is FYNNEI in the germline V gene. CDR3: CASHREGVEAFF. DNA of the CDR3: TGTGCCAGCCACCGAGAGGGGGTTGAAGCTTTCTTT.

The chain is built from TRBV29-1 and TRBJ1-2; no clear D gene. The CDR3 is 12 residues long. The V gene's germline CDR1 is SQVTM and CDR2 ANQGSEA. Trimming took off 5 bases at V and 1 base at J, with 8 bases between the two ends. The CDR3 coding sequence is TGCAGCGTTATGTCCAGTAACTATGGCTACACCTTC. Its translation is CSVMSSNYGYTF.

This clone was counted once. CDR3 in amino acids: CASSPTGALTDTQYF. CDR3 sequence (DNA): TGTGCCAGCAGCCCGACAGGGGCCCTCACAGATACGCAGTATTTT. V gene TRBV5-8 combines with J gene TRBJ2-3; TRBD1 matches at 8 bases. CDR1 and CDR2 from the germline V gene are SGHTS and YDEGEE. Trimming took 4 bases from V and 2 from J; bases not matched to a gene: 6. The CDR3 consists of 15 residues.

The V and J genes are TRBV25-1 and TRBJ1-2; D is ambiguous. Looked up from germline, CDR1 is MGHDK and CDR2 is SYGVNS. CDR3 length: 14 residues. V lost 1 base, J lost 0 bases, and 6 bases lay in between. CDR3 DNA sequence: TGTGCCAGCAGTGAATCGGGGTCTAACTATGGCTACACCTTC. It encodes CASSESGSNYGYTF.

The chain joins TRBV18 to TRBJ2-7; 8 bases are a match to TRBD1. This CDR3 region has 14 residues. Germline V CDR1 and CDR2: KGHSH, LQKENI. V shed 6 bases and J 10 bases; nucleotides not matched to a gene: 14. CDR3 sequence (DNA): TGTGCCAGCTCGCCAGGTCAGGGACAGGCCCCCCAGTACTTC. Protein: CASSPGQGQAPQYF.

V gene TRBV7-3 combines with J gene TRBJ2-3; D possibly corresponds to TRBD1 (5 bases). V was clipped by 4 bases and J by 0 bases, with 11 bases between them. This CDR3 contains 15 residues. The germline CDR1 and CDR2 sequences are SGHTA and FQGTGA. This CDR3 is CASSSNGASTDTQYF. In DNA, the CDR3 is TGTGCCAGCAGCTCAAATGGGGCAAGCACAGATACGCAGTATTTT.

The genes are TRBV2 and TRBJ1-2; 8 nucleotides match TRBD1. The CDR3 is made up of 12 amino acids. J was trimmed by 8 bases and V by 7 bases; bases with no gene match: 6. Germline V gives CDR1 SNHLY, CDR2 FYNNEI. This chain's CDR3 is CASIRTGYGYTF. The CDR3, as DNA: TGTGCCAGCATCAGGACAGGGTACGGCTACACCTTC.

This clone was detected once. V gene TRBV5-8 combines with J gene TRBJ2-5; TRBD1 matches 9 bases. The CDR3 extends over 16 amino acids. From germline, CDR1 is SGHTS and CDR2 YDEGEE. Germline trimming cut 3 bases from V and 5 bases from J; bases unmatched to any gene: 11. Written as DNA, the CDR3 is TGTGCCAGCAGCTCGGCGGGGGACAGGGTTGTTGAGACCCAGTACTTC. It is translated as CASSSAGDRVVETQYF.

The chain recombines TRBV7-2 with TRBJ2-5, with D maybe TRBD1 (6 bases). The CDR3 length is 15 residues. CDR1 is SGHTA and CDR2 is FQGNSA in the germline V gene. V lost 3 bases to trimming and J lost 4 bases, with 15 bases between them. As DNA, the CDR3 is TGTGCCAGCAGCTTGGGACACCGGGGATCAGAGACCCAGTACTTC. It encodes CASSLGHRGSETQYF.

The chain has TRBV12-3 or TRBV12-4 and TRBJ1-2, with 7 bases that match TRBD1. V was pared by 5 bases and J by 8 bases, with 5 bases of the junction left unmatched. The CDR3 extends over 12 amino acids. CDR3 DNA sequence: TGTGCCAGCAGTCCGAGAGGGGGCGGCTACACCTTC. Translation: CASSPRGGGYTF.

This chain uses TRBV7-9 with TRBJ1-4; a weak D match, TRBD1 (6 bases). Between the trimmed V and J ends, which lost 6 bases and 4 bases, there was a span of 15 bases. CDR1 and CDR2 from the germline V gene are SEHNR and FQNEAQ (reference sequence). The CDR3 totals 15 residues. The CDR3 DNA reads as TGTGCCAGCAGGACTGGGGGGGCTGGTAATGAAAAACTGTTTTTT. Protein sequence: CASRTGGAGNEKLFF. Full variable domain (remainder filled in from reference TRBV7-9 and TRBJ1-4): DTGVSQNPRHKITKRGQNVTFRCDPISEHNRLYWYRQTLGQGPEFLTYFQNEAQLEKSRLLSDRFSAERPKGSFSTLEIQRTEQGDSAMYLCASRTGGAGNEKLFFGSGTQLSVL.

The chain is built from TRBV3-1 (or the pseudogene TRBV3-2) and TRBJ1-2; TRBD1 matches 10 bases. Germline V gene lookup returns CDR1 LGHDT and CDR2 YNNKEL (reference sequence). The CDR3 is made up of 16 amino acids. After removal of 2 bases from V and 4 bases from J, the junction contained 7 bases not matched to a gene. The CDR3 reads CASSQWDRGRSYGYTF. In nucleotides, the CDR3 is TGTGCCAGCAGCCAATGGGACAGGGGCAGGAGCTATGGCTACACCTTC.

The J gene is TRBJ1-5, the V gene TRBV6-5, with D perhaps matching TRBD1 (5 bases). Germline CDR1 is MNHEY and CDR2 is SVGAGI. The CDR3 totals 15 residues. V shed 11 bases and J shed 3 bases, with 20 bases lying between them. The CDR3 coding sequence is TGTGCCGGAGGGACGAGGGTCTTTGACAATCAGCCCCAGCATTTT. Translating gives CAGGTRVFDNQPQHF.

As DNA, the CDR3 is TGTGCTAGTGGGAGGGACAGCTATTACGAGCAGTACTTC. Its translation is CASGRDSYYEQYF. This sequence joins TRBV12-5 and TRBJ2-7; 7 positions agree with TRBD1. The CDR3 contains 13 residues. V shed 6 bases, J shed 4 bases, and the junction held 6 bases outside the gene matches. Germline V gives CDR1 LGHNT, CDR2 FRNRAP. The full variable domain, its missing parts supplied by reference TRBV12-5 and TRBJ2-7, is DARVTQTPRHKVTEMGQEVTMRCQPILGHNTVFWYRQTMMQGLELLAYFRNRAPLDDSGMPKDRFSAEMPDATLATLKIQPSEPRDSAVYFCASGRDSYYEQYFGPGTRLTVT.

This clone appeared a single time. One end of the junction is discordant with germline, which a read error may explain. This sequence joins TRBV4-3 and TRBJ1-2, with D tentatively TRBD1 (5 bases). The V gene's germline CDR1 is LGHNA and CDR2 YSLEER. This CDR3 spans 15 amino acids. In nucleotides, the CDR3 is TGCGCCAGCAGTCAAGATGCAGGGAACGTCTATGGCTACACCTTC. Its protein is CASSQDAGNVYGYTF.

Concerning this clone: Other DNA sequences of this sample code for an identical CDR3. The chain combines TRBV27 with TRBJ2-3; tentatively, D is TRBD2 (6 bases). The CDR3 covers 14 residues. Germline V lookup: CDR1 MNHEY, CDR2 SMNVEV (reference sequence). Trimming left V 5 bases short and J 3 bases short, with 12 bases between. CDR3 sequence: CASSLDRGTDTQYF. In DNA, the CDR3 is TGTGCCAGCAGTCTCGATCGGGGGACAGATACGCAGTATTTT.

The chain carries TRBV19 and TRBJ2-5; D is ambiguous. The CDR3 is made up of 13 amino acids. The germline gives CDR1 LNHDA, CDR2 SQIVND (reference sequence). The V end was cut by 4 bases, the J end by 5 bases, with 11 bases between. CDR3 residues: CASSKVLQETQYF. The DNA of the CDR3 is TGTGCCAGTAGTAAAGTTCTACAGGAGACCCAGTACTTC.

This chain's CDR3 is CASSISSTGFGEQYF. CDR3 nucleotides: TGTGCCAGCTCTATATCGTCTACAGGGTTCGGGGAGCAGTACTTC. The rearrangement links TRBV18 to TRBJ2-7; D is perhaps TRBD1 (6 bases). The CDR3 has 15 amino acids. The V end lost 6 bases, the J end lost 7 bases, and 22 bases lay between the germline ends. Germline V CDR1 and CDR2: KGHSH, LQKENI.

The genes are TRBV7-2 and TRBJ1-1, with 7 bases lining up with TRBD1. With V trimmed by 0 bases and J by 1 base, 5 bases remained unmatched. The CDR3 runs 16 residues. Per the germline V gene, CDR1 is SGHTA and CDR2 is FQGNSA. DNA for the CDR3: TGTGCCAGCAGCTTAGCGACAGGGAGGCCGAACACTGAAGCTTTCTTT. Translation gives CASSLATGRPNTEAFF.

The chain combines TRBV7-2 with TRBJ1-2; TRBD1 is a possible D gene (5 bases). The germline V and J ends were trimmed by 2 bases and 5 bases, with 24 bases remaining between them. This CDR3 spans 18 amino acids. From germline, CDR1 is SGHTA and CDR2 FQGNSA. In DNA form, the CDR3 reads TGTGCCAGCAGCTTAATGGGGCAGGGAGGAGGATATGAGTATGGCTACACCTTC. It translates to CASSLMGQGGGYEYGYTF.

This clone was observed a few times. The chain has TRBV4-2 and TRBJ1-2; possible D gene TRBD1, 6 bases. Trimming removed 3 bases from V and 3 bases from J, with 11 bases in between. CDR3 length: 14 residues. The germline V gene encodes CDR1 LGHNA and CDR2 YNFKEQ. CDR3 loop: CASSQGTQDYGYTF. CDR3 bases: TGTGCCAGCAGCCAGGGGACACAAGACTATGGCTACACCTTC.

This clone was counted once. The chain uses TRBV11-2 and TRBJ2-1, with D uncertain. Deletions cut 3 bases from V and 0 bases from J, with 9 bases between. Germline V gives CDR1 SGHAT, CDR2 FQNNGV. The CDR3 sequence is 15 residues long. CDR3 region: CASSFRLSSYNEQFF. Here the CDR3 DNA reads TGTGCCAGCAGCTTCAGGTTAAGCTCCTACAATGAGCAGTTCTTC.

The CDR3 nucleotides are TGCGCGATACCCAGCTCTGGAAACACCATATATTTT. Translation: CAIPSSGNTIYF. The V call is TRBV10-1, the J call TRBJ1-3; D call uncertain. Germline CDR1 is WNHNN and CDR2 is SYGVQD (reference sequence). The CDR3 length is 12 residues.